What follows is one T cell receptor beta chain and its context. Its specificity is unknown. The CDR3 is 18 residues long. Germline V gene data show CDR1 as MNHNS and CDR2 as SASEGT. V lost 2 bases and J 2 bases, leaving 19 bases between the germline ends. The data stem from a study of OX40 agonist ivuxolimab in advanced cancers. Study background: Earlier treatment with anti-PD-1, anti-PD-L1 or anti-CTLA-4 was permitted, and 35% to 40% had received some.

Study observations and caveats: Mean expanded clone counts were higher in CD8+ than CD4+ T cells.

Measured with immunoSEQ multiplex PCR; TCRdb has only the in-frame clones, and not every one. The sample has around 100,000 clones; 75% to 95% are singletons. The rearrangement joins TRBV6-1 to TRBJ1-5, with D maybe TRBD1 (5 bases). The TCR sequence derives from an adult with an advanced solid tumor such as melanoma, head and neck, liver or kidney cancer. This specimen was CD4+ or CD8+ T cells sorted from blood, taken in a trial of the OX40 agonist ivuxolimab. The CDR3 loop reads CASSESGFWGTGNQPQHF. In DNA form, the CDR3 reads TGTGCCAGCAGTGAATCGGGGTTTTGGGGGACTGGCAATCAGCCCCAGCATTTT.